One and the same sample provided the 17 T cell receptor beta chains below, sequenced in a study of CD8 T cells in Susac syndrome (dated by TCRdb to about 2019). Library preparation was by the immunoSEQ multiplex PCR assay. RNA was extracted using the RNeasy kit, and roughly 0.5 to 1 ug of the RNA was reverse transcribed with random hexamers. TCRdb reran the public reads through fastp at Q25 and MiXCR, keeping productive beta chains. When rows share a CDR3 protein, they turn into one entry using the most common DNA and genes. For this sample there are approximately 150,000 distinct CDR3 sequences; roughly 94% appear just once. The ten largest clonotypes hold 0.08% of the sample. The sequenced sample consisted of CD4+ T cells from PBMCs. The receptors were sampled from a human donor in good health.

The chain combines TRBV10-1 with TRBJ2-4; D uncertain. The CDR3 is 13 residues long. V was shortened by 2 bases and J by 0 bases, with 2 bases between the two germline ends. Germline CDR1 reads WNHNN; CDR2 reads SYGVQD (reference sequence). The CDR3 DNA is TGCGCCAGCAGTGAGACAGCCAAAAACATTCAGTACTTC. Amino acid sequence: CASSETAKNIQYF.

The rearrangement links TRBV12-3 or TRBV12-4 to TRBJ1-2, with D maybe TRBD1 (5 bases). This CDR3 spans 13 amino acids. The ends were cut back, 5 bases at V and 4 bases at J, with 11 bases in the middle. The CDR3 bases are TGTGCCAGCAGTCCTCAGGGTACCTATGGCTACACCTTC. Amino acid sequence: CASSPQGTYGYTF.

The chain carries TRBV4-3 and TRBJ2-2; D is uncertain. Trimming cost V 1 base and J 3 bases, with 12 bases left between them. The CDR3 spans 16 residues. Germline loops: CDR1 LGHNA, CDR2 YSLEER. CDR3 residues: CASSQGVLEDTGELFF. Here the CDR3 DNA reads TGCGCCAGCAGCCAAGGGGTTCTGGAAGACACCGGGGAGCTGTTTTTT.

The V gene is TRBV29-1, the J gene TRBJ2-3; 7 bases map to TRBD1. The CDR3 totals 14 residues. V lost 6 bases to trimming and J lost 0 bases; unmatched junction nucleotides: 6. The germline gives CDR1 SQVTM, CDR2 ANQGSEA. The CDR3 loop reads CSVRQGDSTDTQYF. Here the CDR3 DNA reads TGCAGCGTGAGACAGGGCGATAGCACAGATACGCAGTATTTT.

On this clonotype: One end of the junction does not line up with germline, which may come from a read error. The rearrangement uses TRBV6-1 and TRBJ2-5; TRBD1 agrees at 8 bases. Germline V CDR1 and CDR2: MNHNS, SASEGT. This CDR3 region has 12 residues. Written as DNA, the CDR3 is TGTGCCAGCAATTCGAACAGTGGACAGGGAGACTTC. Its translation: CASNSNSGQGDF.

The chain carries TRBV3-1 and TRBJ2-3; 9 bases match TRBD2. J gave up 3 bases and V 5 bases, and 6 bases lay outside the gene matches. Germline V gene data show CDR1 as LGHDT and CDR2 as YNNKEL (reference sequence). CDR3 length equals 15 residues. As DNA, the CDR3 is TGTGCCAGCAGCTCCGGGACTAGCAAAACAGATACGCAGTATTTT. This codes for CASSSGTSKTDTQYF.

This clonotype was seen a handful of times. The chain employs TRBV19 and TRBJ2-7; D is ambiguous. The CDR3 sequence is 12 residues long. Germline CDR1 LNHDA, CDR2 SQIVND (reference sequence). V lost 2 bases to trimming and J lost 5 bases, with 7 bases between them. The CDR3 reads CASSINWDEQYF. CDR3 bases: TGTGCCAGTAGTATAAATTGGGACGAGCAGTACTTC.

J is TRBJ1-1 and V is TRBV12-3 or TRBV12-4; no clear D. Trimming cost V 5 bases and J 4 bases, with 14 bases left between them. The CDR3 has 14 residues. This CDR3 reads CASSPRWRGTEAFF. CDR3 nucleotide sequence: TGTGCCAGCAGTCCCAGGTGGCGCGGCACTGAAGCTTTCTTT.

This CDR3 reads CASTTGGGRGETQYF. The CDR3 DNA reads TGTGCCAGCACCACCGGCGGCGGGCGGGGAGAGACCCAGTACTTC. The rearrangement uses TRBV7-9 and TRBJ2-5, with a possible D match to TRBD2 (6 bases). The germline CDR1 and CDR2 sequences are SEHNR and FQNEAQ (reference sequence). The CDR3 loop spans 15 amino acids. V dropped 7 bases and J dropped 4 bases, with 19 bases sitting between them.

This clonotype was seen a single time. One junction end does not reproduce the germline sequence, and a read error may be involved. J is TRBJ2-7 and V is TRBV5-8; D remains ambiguous. In germline, CDR1 is SGHTS, CDR2 YDEGEE. The CDR3 contains 14 residues. The CDR3 protein is CASSLKPDIYKQYF. CDR3 bases: TGTGCCAGCAGCCTTAAGCCTGACATCTACAAGCAGTACTTC.

The chain uses TRBV6-1 and TRBJ2-2; 8 positions match TRBD2. This CDR3 has 17 residues. Germline V gene data show CDR1 as MNHNS and CDR2 as SASEGT. V shed 4 bases and J 1 base; nucleotides not matched to a gene: 8. CDR3 coding DNA: TGTGCCAGCAGTGGACCCCTGGCGGGGGGGAACACCGGGGAGCTGTTTTTT. Its translation is CASSGPLAGGNTGELFF.

This chain uses TRBV28 with TRBJ1-1; D gene unclear. Trimming cost V 4 bases and J 6 bases, with 3 bases left between them. The CDR3 sequence is 10 residues long. CDR1 MDHEN and CDR2 SYDVKM come from the germline V gene. CDR3 in amino acids: CASSSAEAFF. The CDR3 nucleotides read TGTGCCAGCAGTTCCGCTGAAGCTTTCTTT.

The CDR3 reads CASSPPGVGSLNSPLHF. In nucleotides, the CDR3 is TGTGCCAGCTCACCACCAGGAGTAGGGTCGCTTAATTCACCCCTCCACTTT. The V call is TRBV18, the J call TRBJ1-6, with D hard to call. This CDR3 is 17 amino acids long. CDR1 and CDR2 from the germline V gene are KGHSH and LQKENI. Trimming removed 0 bases from V and 6 bases from J, with 15 bases in between.

The chain combines TRBV28 with TRBJ2-2, with D possibly being TRBD1 (6 bases). V gave up 8 bases and J gave up 6 bases, with 13 bases separating them. Looked up from germline, CDR1 is MDHEN and CDR2 is SYDVKM. The length of the CDR3 is 13 residues. This chain's CDR3 is CASGTMSSGELFF. Written as DNA, the CDR3 is TGTGCCAGCGGGACAATGTCTTCCGGGGAGCTGTTTTTT.

This clonotype occurred once. The chain recombines TRBV28 with TRBJ1-5; tentatively, D is TRBD1 (5 bases). Germline loops: CDR1 MDHEN, CDR2 SYDVKM. CDR3 length: 17 residues. The V end lost 2 bases, the J end lost 4 bases, and 18 bases lay between the germline ends. DNA for the CDR3: TGTGCCAGCAGTTTAGCGGGGGAGGGCTTTGGGAATCAGCCCCAGCATTTT. Its protein product is CASSLAGEGFGNQPQHF. Full variable domain (outside the CDR3, taken from reference TRBV28 and TRBJ1-5): DVKVTQSSRYLVKRTGEKVFLECVQDMDHENMFWYRQDPGLGLRLIYFSYDVKMKEKGDIPEGYSVSREKKERFSLILESASTNQTSMYLCASSLAGEGFGNQPQHFGDGTRLSIL.

This sequence joins TRBV3-1 and TRBJ2-7; D perhaps matches TRBD2 (5 bases). The CDR3 consists of 16 residues. Trimming left V 0 bases short and J 0 bases short, with 12 bases between. Germline loops: CDR1 LGHDT, CDR2 YNNKEL (reference sequence). CDR3 in amino acids: CASSQDTGIGSYEQYF. The DNA of the CDR3 is TGTGCCAGCAGCCAAGATACGGGAATAGGCTCCTACGAGCAGTACTTC.

CDR3: CASSFDWGYGYTF. The CDR3 DNA reads TGTGCCAGCAGTTTCGACTGGGGATATGGCTACACCTTC. The chain is built from TRBV12-3 or TRBV12-4 and TRBJ1-2; D is unclear. The V end was cut by 3 bases, the J end by 5 bases, with 10 bases between. The CDR3 totals 13 residues.